These T cell receptor beta chains were read from a single sample in a study of T-cell memory formation after mild COVID-19. TCRdb fed the 5' RACE reads into MiXCR, producing one record per CDR3 protein. This table holds 450,000 or so distinct CDR3 sequences, more than 20% found once. The sequencing sample was made of PBMCs or a T cell subset sorted from them (not recorded which). The receptor source for this set is an adult woman who had mild COVID-19 (a few samples of this study predate the infection). Cell type and time point are not known. Each CDR3 is given with its conserved first and last residue. The order of the fields is V gene, D gene, clone size, J gene, CDR3 DNA, CDR3 protein. The D gene is left open where the match is weak. A row's size may be missing; if present it is once, few, many or a size class.

v_gene: TRBV15
d_gene: TRBD2
abundance: .
j_gene: TRBJ2-3
CDR3nt: TGTGCCACCAGAGCGAGAATAGGCGGGAGGGGTAGCACAGATACGCAGTATTTT
CDR3aa: CATRARIGGRGSTDTQYF

v_gene: TRBV27
d_gene: .
abundance: .
j_gene: TRBJ1-4
CDR3nt: TGTGCCAGCCATCAGGGCGAAAAACTGTTTTTT
CDR3aa: CASHQGEKLFF

v_gene: TRBV30
d_gene: .
abundance: few
j_gene: TRBJ2-7
CDR3nt: TGTGCCTGGAGTGTACAACTCGTCTACGAGCAGTACTTC
CDR3aa: CAWSVQLVYEQYF

v_gene: TRBV3-1
d_gene: TRBD2
abundance: .
j_gene: TRBJ2-1
CDR3nt: TGTGCCAGCAGCCGAGGGACTAGCGGGAGGTTC
CDR3aa: CASSRGTSGRF

v_gene: TRBV20-1
d_gene: TRBD2
abundance: .
j_gene: TRBJ2-3
CDR3nt: TGCAGTGCTCAGGGGCGGGGGGGCCTAGGTCGCACAGATACGCAGTATTTT
CDR3aa: CSAQGRGGLGRTDTQYF

v_gene: TRBV10-3
d_gene: .
abundance: few
j_gene: TRBJ1-5
CDR3nt: TGTGCCATCAGTGAGTCGATAGGGCCCAGTCAGCCCCAGCATTTT
CDR3aa: CAISESIGPSQPQHF

v_gene: TRBV5-1
d_gene: TRBD2
abundance: few
j_gene: TRBJ2-3
CDR3nt: TGCGCCAGCAGCTTGGGACTAGCGGGGGGCCCCTTCGAGAGGGATACGCAGTATTTT
CDR3aa: CASSLGLAGGPFERDTQYF

v_gene: TRBV4-3
d_gene: TRBD2
abundance: few
j_gene: TRBJ2-2
CDR3nt: TGCGCCAGCAGCCAAGGTCCAGCGGGGATCGCGAACACCGGGGAGCTGTTTTTT
CDR3aa: CASSQGPAGIANTGELFF

v_gene: TRBV2
d_gene: TRBD2
abundance: .
j_gene: TRBJ2-3
CDR3nt: TGTGCCAGCAGTTTGACTAGCGGGAGTATCACAGATACGCAGTATTTT
CDR3aa: CASSLTSGSITDTQYF

v_gene: TRBV18
d_gene: TRBD1
abundance: .
j_gene: TRBJ2-5
CDR3nt: TGTGCCAGCTCACCACTTGGACAGGAACAAGAGACCCAGTACTTC
CDR3aa: CASSPLGQEQETQYF

v_gene: TRBV28
d_gene: .
abundance: few
j_gene: TRBJ2-7
CDR3nt: TGTGCCAGCAGGAACCACCCTACCTACGAGCAGTACTTC
CDR3aa: CASRNHPTYEQYF

v_gene: TRBV6-2/TRBV6-3
d_gene: .
abundance: many
j_gene: TRBJ2-1
CDR3nt: TGTGCCAGCAGATCCTCGGGGAGCTCCTACAATGAGCAGTTCTTC
CDR3aa: CASRSSGSSYNEQFF

v_gene: TRBV12-3/TRBV12-4
d_gene: .
abundance: .
j_gene: TRBJ2-7
CDR3nt: TGTGCCAGCAGTTACGGACTGTCTGGCTACGAGCAGTACTTC
CDR3aa: CASSYGLSGYEQYF

v_gene: TRBV12-3/TRBV12-4
d_gene: .
abundance: few
j_gene: TRBJ1-4
CDR3nt: TGTGCCAGCAGTTTGGGGAATGAAAAACTGTTTTTT
CDR3aa: CASSLGNEKLFF

v_gene: TRBV11-2
d_gene: .
abundance: many
j_gene: TRBJ2-5
CDR3nt: TGTGCCAGCAGCCGATTTGGCCACCAAGAGACCCAGTACTTC
CDR3aa: CASSRFGHQETQYF

v_gene: TRBV5-1
d_gene: .
abundance: many
j_gene: TRBJ2-2
CDR3nt: TGCGCCAGCAGGATAACGGGAGCCTCGAACACCGGGGAGCTGTTTTTT
CDR3aa: CASRITGASNTGELFF

v_gene: TRBV15
d_gene: .
abundance: .
j_gene: TRBJ2-3
CDR3nt: TGTGCCACCAGCAGAGAGGAATGGGATACGCAGTATTTT
CDR3aa: CATSREEWDTQYF

v_gene: TRBV3-1
d_gene: .
abundance: few
j_gene: TRBJ1-1
CDR3nt: TGTGCCAGCAGCCAAGGAATAGGGAAGACTGAAGCTTTCTTT
CDR3aa: CASSQGIGKTEAFF

v_gene: TRBV7-6
d_gene: .
abundance: few
j_gene: TRBJ2-1
CDR3nt: TGTGCCAGCAGCTTAAAGACCCGCGGCAATGAGCAGTTCTTC
CDR3aa: CASSLKTRGNEQFF

v_gene: TRBV7-2
d_gene: .
abundance: .
j_gene: TRBJ1-4
CDR3nt: TGTGCCAGCAGCAAGTGGGAGTCTGAAAAACTGTTTTTT
CDR3aa: CASSKWESEKLFF

v_gene: TRBV10-3
d_gene: .
abundance: .
j_gene: TRBJ1-5
CDR3nt: TGTGCCATCGCACAAGGGGGCAATCAGCCCCAGCATTTT
CDR3aa: CAIAQGGNQPQHF

v_gene: TRBV7-9
d_gene: .
abundance: few
j_gene: TRBJ2-1
CDR3nt: TGTGCCATTCCGCAGGGGGGGAATGAGCAGTTCTTC
CDR3aa: CAIPQGGNEQFF

v_gene: TRBV7-8
d_gene: .
abundance: .
j_gene: TRBJ2-5
CDR3nt: TGTGCCAGCAGCTTAGGGGACTGGCAAGAGACCCAGTACTTC
CDR3aa: CASSLGDWQETQYF

v_gene: TRBV12-3/TRBV12-4
d_gene: TRBD2
abundance: few
j_gene: TRBJ2-1
CDR3nt: TGTGCCAGCACCCCGAACGGGAGGGCTTACAATGAGCAGTTCTTC
CDR3aa: CASTPNGRAYNEQFF

v_gene: TRBV4-3
d_gene: TRBD2
abundance: .
j_gene: TRBJ2-2
CDR3nt: TGCGCCAGCAGCCCCGGACTAGCGGAACACACCGGGGAGCTGTTTTTT
CDR3aa: CASSPGLAEHTGELFF

v_gene: TRBV7-2
d_gene: TRBD1
abundance: .
j_gene: TRBJ1-2
CDR3nt: TGTGCCAGCAGCTTATATGGACAGGAGCGTCGCTACACCTTC
CDR3aa: CASSLYGQERRYTF

v_gene: TRBV5-6
d_gene: .
abundance: .
j_gene: TRBJ2-2
CDR3nt: TGTGCCAGCAGCTTGGACTGGGGCGGGGAGCTGTTTTTT
CDR3aa: CASSLDWGGELFF

v_gene: TRBV5-1
d_gene: TRBD2
abundance: .
j_gene: TRBJ2-3
CDR3nt: TGCGCCAGCAGCCAACGGGGGGATAGCACAGATACGCAGTATTTT
CDR3aa: CASSQRGDSTDTQYF

v_gene: TRBV12-3/TRBV12-4
d_gene: .
abundance: few
j_gene: TRBJ2-1
CDR3nt: TGTGCCAGCAGTTTGGCCCGAGTTTCCGGGACCCTGGGGTACAATGAGCAGTTCTTC
CDR3aa: CASSLARVSGTLGYNEQFF

v_gene: TRBV5-4
d_gene: .
abundance: few
j_gene: TRBJ2-5
CDR3nt: TGTGCCAGCAGGAGGGGCGGCGGGGCCCAGTACTTC
CDR3aa: CASRRGGGAQYF

v_gene: TRBV20-1
d_gene: .
abundance: .
j_gene: TRBJ2-5
CDR3nt: TGCAGTGCTAGAGCCCCATCGGAGACCCAGTACTTC
CDR3aa: CSARAPSETQYF

v_gene: TRBV5-4
d_gene: TRBD1
abundance: few
j_gene: TRBJ1-1
CDR3nt: TGTGCCAGCAGCTTGGATGAGACAGGGTACACTGAAGCTTTCTTT
CDR3aa: CASSLDETGYTEAFF

v_gene: TRBV12-3/TRBV12-4
d_gene: .
abundance: .
j_gene: TRBJ2-2
CDR3nt: TGTGCCAGCAGTTCTAGGGGGGGGCCCCTCGGGGAGCTGTTTTTT
CDR3aa: CASSSRGGPLGELFF

v_gene: TRBV29-1
d_gene: TRBD1
abundance: .
j_gene: TRBJ2-1
CDR3nt: TGCAGCGCCAGGACAGGGAGCGATGAGCAGTTCTTC
CDR3aa: CSARTGSDEQFF

v_gene: TRBV20-1
d_gene: TRBD1
abundance: .
j_gene: TRBJ2-3
CDR3nt: TGCAGTGCCAATCCGGGACAGGGGGCGCGTACGCAGTATTTT
CDR3aa: CSANPGQGARTQYF

v_gene: TRBV3-1
d_gene: .
abundance: .
j_gene: TRBJ2-7
CDR3nt: TGTGCCAGCAGCCAACTTGGCTTCGAGCAGTACTTC
CDR3aa: CASSQLGFEQYF

v_gene: TRBV24-1
d_gene: .
abundance: .
j_gene: TRBJ2-1
CDR3nt: TGTGCCACCGGAGGGGGCGAAAAGGACAGGATTTCGAATGAGCAGTTCTTC
CDR3aa: CATGGGEKDRISNEQFF

v_gene: TRBV29-1
d_gene: .
abundance: few
j_gene: TRBJ2-5
CDR3nt: TGCAGCGTTGGACCGTTGGAGACCCAGTACTTC
CDR3aa: CSVGPLETQYF

v_gene: TRBV5-1
d_gene: .
abundance: few
j_gene: TRBJ2-1
CDR3nt: TGCGCCAGCAGCTTGGAGGGGGTCAATGAGCAGTTCTTC
CDR3aa: CASSLEGVNEQFF

v_gene: TRBV7-9
d_gene: .
abundance: .
j_gene: TRBJ2-7
CDR3nt: TGTGCCAGCAGCTCGGGGAGTGGGGGAACCTACGAGCAGTACTTC
CDR3aa: CASSSGSGGTYEQYF

v_gene: TRBV15
d_gene: .
abundance: few
j_gene: TRBJ2-7
CDR3nt: TGTGCCACCAGCAGAGATCAGGGCGCCTACGAGCAGTACTTC
CDR3aa: CATSRDQGAYEQYF

v_gene: TRBV3-2
d_gene: .
abundance: .
j_gene: TRBJ2-7
CDR3nt: TGTGCCAGCAGCCAAGCTCTCCGGGACAGGGGGTACGAGCAGTACTTC
CDR3aa: CASSQALRDRGYEQYF